One and the same sample provided the 30 T cell receptor beta chains below, sequenced in a study of CD8 T cells in ankylosing spondylitis. Study conclusions and caveats: A motif of fewer than ten highly homologous TCR beta variants was seen as apparently characteristic of ankylosing spondylitis blood.

Their antigens are not known. TCRdb redid the calling of the 5' RACE reads with MiXCR, one entry per CDR3 protein. Counted here are hundreds of thousands of distinct CDR3 sequences, roughly a quarter occurring once; the ten biggest clones make up about 1%. The sequenced sample was blood, either unsorted or a sorted T cell fraction (not recorded which). Every receptor here comes from a male donor with ankylosing spondylitis.

V and J are TRBV30 and TRBJ1-2, with TRBD1 matching 8 bases. After removal of 3 bases from V and 7 bases from J, the junction contained 7 bases not matched to a gene. This CDR3 comprises 13 residues. Germline CDR1 reads GTSNPN; CDR2 reads SVGIG (reference sequence). CDR3 protein: CAWRTADRAGYTF. In DNA, the CDR3 is TGTGCCTGGAGGACCGCGGACAGGGCTGGCTACACCTTC.

V gene TRBV24-1 combines with J gene TRBJ2-1; 9 nucleotides line up with TRBD2. The CDR3 sequence is 16 residues long. CDR1 is KGHDR and CDR2 is SFDVKD in the germline V gene. Trimming cost V 3 bases and J 4 bases; bases outside gene matches: 6. CDR3 sequence reads: CATSDPGTSLYNEQFF. DNA for the CDR3: TGTGCCACCAGTGATCCCGGGACTAGCTTGTACAATGAGCAGTTCTTC.

The chain carries TRBV20-1 and TRBJ1-5; no reliable D call. This CDR3 comprises 12 residues. Germline CDR1 reads DFQATT; CDR2 reads SNEGSKA (reference sequence). V lost 5 bases and J lost 5, with 10 bases in between. CDR3: CSAGRRDQPQHF. The CDR3 DNA reads as TGCAGTGCTGGCAGAAGGGATCAGCCCCAGCATTTT.

The table lists this clonotype with a few counts. This CDR3 is CASSFTAGGTSSEQFF. DNA of the CDR3: TGCGCCAGCAGCTTCACAGCGGGAGGGACTTCGAGTGAGCAGTTCTTC. The gene calls are TRBV5-1 and TRBJ2-1; 10 bases line up with TRBD2. The CDR3 consists of 16 residues. Germline CDR1 reads SGHRS; CDR2 reads YFSETQ. V trimming: 2 bases; J trimming: 9 bases; junction bases outside the gene matches: 11.

This clonotype showed up just a few times. The rearrangement joins TRBV7-9 to TRBJ1-1; 9 bases agree with TRBD1. This CDR3 is 13 amino acids long. Germline V CDR1 and CDR2: SEHNR, FQNEAQ (reference sequence). V was clipped by 6 bases and J by 5 bases; unmatched bases: 4. The CDR3 is CASRDRGGTEAFF. CDR3 DNA: TGTGCCAGCAGGGACAGGGGTGGAACTGAAGCTTTCTTT.

V gene TRBV6-2 or TRBV6-3 combines with J gene TRBJ2-1; 11 bases align to TRBD2. This CDR3 is built from 16 residues. Per germline, CDR1 MNHEY and CDR2 SVGEGT. J gave up 7 bases and V 6 bases, and 11 bases lay outside the gene matches. CDR3 amino acids: CASRPVAGGPGNEQFF. DNA of the CDR3: TGTGCCAGCAGACCCGTAGCGGGAGGGCCTGGTAATGAGCAGTTCTTC.

The V call is TRBV5-1, the J call TRBJ2-6; D perhaps matches TRBD1 (5 bases). Germline CDR1 and CDR2: SGHRS and YFSETQ. This CDR3 has 16 residues. Trimming took off 9 bases at V and 1 base at J, with 17 bases between the two ends. Here the CDR3 DNA reads TGCGCCACCACTATGACAGTGACTTCTGGGGCCAACGTCCTGACTTTC. This translates into CATTMTVTSGANVLTF.

V and J are TRBV5-6 and TRBJ2-3, with 8 bases that match TRBD1. This CDR3 spans 15 amino acids. Germline V gene data show CDR1 as SGHDT and CDR2 as YYEEEE. Trimming at V came to 3 bases and at J to 4 bases, leaving 7 bases not matched to a gene. CDR3 in DNA: TGTGCCAGCAGCTCTTCCCTGACAGGGGCAGATACGCAGTATTTT. Translated, it gives CASSSSLTGADTQYF.

The chain links TRBV12-3 or TRBV12-4 to TRBJ1-6; 7 bases fit TRBD1. After removal of 3 bases from V and 0 bases from J, the junction contained 8 bases not matched to a gene. The CDR3 is 18 amino acids. CDR3 sequence reads: CASSFGQGVGSYNSPLHF. For the CDR3, the DNA is TGTGCCAGCAGTTTCGGGCAGGGGGTTGGCTCCTATAATTCACCCCTCCACTTT.

This clonotype was counted at least ten times. The genes are TRBV5-1 and TRBJ1-4; D is perhaps TRBD1 (5 bases). CDR1 and CDR2 (germline): SGHRS, YFSETQ. With 4 bases removed from V and 7 bases from J, the gap between germline ends came to 17 bases. The CDR3 totals 15 residues. The CDR3 DNA reads as TGCGCCAGCAGCCCCGTTCGGGGGAGGAGTGAAAAACTGTTTTTT. This encodes CASSPVRGRSEKLFF.

This clonotype has at least ten counts. The V call is TRBV20-1, the J call TRBJ1-6, with TRBD1 as a possible D gene (6 bases). V lost 0 bases and J lost 7, with 10 bases in between. CDR1 is DFQATT and CDR2 is SNEGSKA in the germline V gene (reference sequence). The CDR3 is 14 residues long. DNA of the CDR3: TGCAGTGCTAGAGATGTCAGGGGAAATTCACCCCTCCACTTT. Its protein is CSARDVRGNSPLHF.

This chain joins TRBV29-1 and TRBJ2-3; D might be TRBD2 (5 bases). The CDR3 consists of 11 residues. Between the trimmed V and J ends, which lost 3 bases and 8 bases, there was a span of 9 bases. Germline V lookup: CDR1 SQVTM, CDR2 ANQGSEA. CDR3 in DNA: TGCAGCGTTGAGGACCGGGGTACGCAGTATTTT. As protein: CSVEDRGTQYF.

This clonotype has a handful of counts. The CDR3 DNA is TGCGCCAGCAGCTTTTTGGTGGGGGAAGCCGGGGAGCTGTTTTTT. Protein product: CASSFLVGEAGELFF. The V and J genes are TRBV5-1 and TRBJ2-2; the D call may be TRBD1 or TRBD2 (5 bases each). This CDR3 has 15 residues. In germline, CDR1 is SGHRS, CDR2 YFSETQ. V was cut by 2 bases and J by 6 bases, with 14 bases left in between.

The chain employs TRBV5-1 and TRBJ2-5; D possibly corresponds to TRBD1 (5 bases). CDR3 length: 15 amino acids. Germline assignment: CDR1 SGHRS and CDR2 YFSETQ. V gave up 2 bases and J gave up 4 bases, with 15 bases separating them. The CDR3 is CASSFQGGSRETQYF. The CDR3 DNA reads as TGCGCCAGCAGCTTCCAGGGCGGATCGAGAGAGACCCAGTACTTC.

The table lists this clonotype with a few counts. The chain couples TRBV29-1 to TRBJ2-7, with 8 bases matching TRBD1. The CDR3 sequence is 12 residues long. CDR1 is SQVTM, CDR2 ANQGSEA, per germline. The V gene end was trimmed by 7 bases and the J gene end by 5 bases; junction bases not matched to a gene: 7. The CDR3 is CSAGTGLNEQYF. CDR3 coding DNA: TGCAGCGCCGGGACAGGTCTTAACGAGCAGTACTTC.

The rearrangement uses TRBV5-1 and TRBJ2-3, with TRBD2 identical over 8 bases. The germline gives CDR1 SGHRS, CDR2 YFSETQ. This CDR3 comprises 16 residues. The J segment lost 2 bases and the V segment lost 0 bases, leaving 5 bases of the junction unmatched. The CDR3 DNA reads as TGCGCCAGCAGCTTGGCTTTAGCGGGAAACACAGATACGCAGTATTTT. This translates into CASSLALAGNTDTQYF.

V and J are TRBV3-1 and TRBJ2-6, with a weak D call TRBD2 (5 bases). Deletions cut 3 bases from V and 0 bases from J, with 9 bases between. The CDR3 consists of 16 residues. In germline, CDR1 is LGHDT, CDR2 YNNKEL (reference sequence). The CDR3 nucleotides are TGTGCCAGCAGCCAGAGGACTGCCTCTGGGGCCAACGTCCTGACTTTC. It is translated as CASSQRTASGANVLTF.

The table lists this clonotype with a few counts. V gene TRBV13 combines with J gene TRBJ2-1, with D tentatively TRBD1 (6 bases). CDR1 PRHDT and CDR2 FYEKMQ come from the germline V gene (reference sequence). The V end lost 1 base, the J end lost 7 bases, and 26 bases lay between the germline ends. The CDR3 contains 19 residues. Written as DNA, the CDR3 is TGTGCCAGCAGCTTAGAAAGAAAGATCCAGGACAGCCATAAAAATGAGCAGTTCTTC. This encodes CASSLERKIQDSHKNEQFF.

The rearrangement links TRBV20-1 to TRBJ2-1; 15 nucleotides align to TRBD2. V dropped 8 bases and J dropped 4; count of bases not matched to a gene: 6. The CDR3 has 15 amino acids. Germline lookup yields CDR1 DFQATT and CDR2 SNEGSKA (reference sequence). Here the CDR3 DNA reads TGCAGTACCCATGGGACTAGCGGGGGGTACAATGAGCAGTTCTTC. Encoded protein: CSTHGTSGGYNEQFF.

This clonotype was seen more than once but under ten times. The rearrangement links TRBV2 to TRBJ1-2; no clear D. CDR3 size: 13 residues. The V and J ends lost 7 bases and 3 bases respectively, with 12 bases between them. Germline CDR1 and CDR2: SNHLY and FYNNEI. The CDR3 nucleotides are TGTGCCAGCAATCCCGACGGAGACTATGGCTACACCTTC. Protein product: CASNPDGDYGYTF.

The chain employs TRBV4-1 and TRBJ2-1; the D gene is possibly TRBD1 (5 bases). The CDR3 has 14 residues. CDR1 MGHRA and CDR2 YSYEKL come from the germline V gene. V lost 4 bases and J lost 5, with 12 bases in between. CDR3 loop: CASSPQKGNNEQFF. For the CDR3, the DNA is TGCGCCAGCAGCCCCCAAAAGGGGAACAATGAGCAGTTCTTC.

The gene calls are TRBV5-1 and TRBJ1-2, with a tentative D call TRBD1 (6 bases). Trimming stripped 3 bases from V and 6 bases from J, with 15 bases between. CDR1 SGHRS and CDR2 YFSETQ come from the germline V gene. The CDR3 covers 14 residues. The CDR3: CASSWDAGANGYTF. CDR3 DNA: TGCGCCAGCAGCTGGGATGCAGGGGCTAATGGCTACACCTTC.

This chain links TRBV5-1 with TRBJ2-7; D not certain. The CDR3 has 13 amino acids. Trimming removed 4 bases from V and 2 bases from J, with 10 bases in between. The germline gives CDR1 SGHRS, CDR2 YFSETQ. CDR3 region: CASSPTDPYEQYF. In DNA, the CDR3 is TGCGCCAGCAGCCCGACTGATCCCTACGAGCAGTACTTC.

This clonotype was recorded a few times. The chain uses TRBV10-2 and TRBJ2-7; 9 nucleotides agree with TRBD1. Trimming cost V 4 bases and J 2 bases; bases outside gene matches: 6. The CDR3 has 15 amino acids. The V gene's germline CDR1 is WSHSY and CDR2 SAAADI. The CDR3 DNA is TGCGCCAGCAGTGTCCAGACAGGGGGACCCTACGAGCAGTACTTC. Encoded protein: CASSVQTGGPYEQYF.

The CDR3 DNA is TGTGCCAGCAGCTTGCGCGGGAGCGCAGATACGCAGTATTTT. Its translation: CASSLRGSADTQYF. The J gene is TRBJ2-3, the V gene TRBV5-6, with 7 positions matching TRBD2. Germline V CDR1 and CDR2: SGHDT, YYEEEE. The CDR3 runs to 14 residues. The V segment lost 1 base and the J segment 4 bases; nucleotides outside the gene matches: 3.

V usage is TRBV7-9 and J usage is TRBJ1-2, with D possibly being TRBD1 (6 bases). The CDR3 covers 14 residues. Trimming removed 1 base at V and 4 bases at J, with 10 bases between. The germline V gene has CDR1 SEHNR and CDR2 FQNEAQ (reference sequence). The CDR3 loop reads CASSLGQEFYGYTF. CDR3 sequence (DNA): TGTGCCAGCAGCTTAGGACAGGAATTCTATGGCTACACCTTC.

This clonotype was seen more than once but under ten times. The V gene is TRBV7-8, the J gene TRBJ1-6; TRBD1 might be the D (6 bases). The CDR3 sequence is 15 residues long. Germline-derived CDR1 and CDR2 are SGHVS and FQNEAQ. Trimming pared 7 bases from V and 5 bases from J, leaving 15 bases between. CDR3 sequence (DNA): TGTGCCAGCAACGACGGACAGCCGAATAATTCACCCCTCCACTTT. Protein: CASNDGQPNNSPLHF. The full variable domain, rest sourced from reference TRBV7-8 and TRBJ1-6, is GAGVSQSPRYKVAKRGQDVALRCDPISGHVSLFWYQQALGQGPEFLTYFQNEAQLDKSGLPSDRFFAERPEGSVSTLKIQRTQQEDSAVYLCASNDGQPNNSPLHFGNGTRLTVT.

V gene TRBV29-1 combines with J gene TRBJ1-5, with a tentative D call TRBD1 (5 bases). V lost 3 bases and J lost 3, with 9 bases in between. Per germline, CDR1 SQVTM and CDR2 ANQGSEA. The CDR3 sequence is 13 residues long. The CDR3 here is CSVDLGLNQPQHF. The CDR3, as DNA: TGCAGCGTTGACTTGGGACTCAATCAGCCCCAGCATTTT.

The chain is built from TRBV7-8 and TRBJ2-3; D gene uncertain. The CDR3 spans 16 residues. Per the germline V gene, CDR1 is SGHVS and CDR2 is FQNEAQ. Trimming cost V 1 base and J 0 bases, with 11 bases left between them. CDR3 sequence (DNA): TGTGCCAGCAGCTTAGGGGGTCAGACTAGCACAGATACGCAGTATTTT. This encodes CASSLGGQTSTDTQYF. The complete variable domain, with remaining parts taken from reference TRBV7-8 and TRBJ2-3, reads GAGVSQSPRYKVAKRGQDVALRCDPISGHVSLFWYQQALGQGPEFLTYFQNEAQLDKSGLPSDRFFAERPEGSVSTLKIQRTQQEDSAVYLCASSLGGQTSTDTQYFGPGTRLTVL.

The CDR3 DNA is TGCGCCAGCAGCTTGGACGCGGGAGGTTCCTACAATGAGCAGTTCTTC. Translated: CASSLDAGGSYNEQFF. The chain recombines TRBV5-1 with TRBJ2-1; 8 bases fit TRBD2. With V trimmed by 0 bases and J by 1 base, 3 bases remained unmatched. The CDR3 is 16 residues long. The germline CDR1 and CDR2 sequences are SGHRS and YFSETQ.